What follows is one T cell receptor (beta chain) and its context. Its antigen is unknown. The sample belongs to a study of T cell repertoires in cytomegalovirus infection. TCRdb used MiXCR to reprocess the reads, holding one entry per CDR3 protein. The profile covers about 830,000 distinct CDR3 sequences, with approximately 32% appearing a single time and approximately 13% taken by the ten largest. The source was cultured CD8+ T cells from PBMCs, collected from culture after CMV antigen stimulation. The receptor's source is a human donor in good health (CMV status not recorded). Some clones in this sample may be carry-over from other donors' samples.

The CDR3 region is CASSEPNLHGYTF. The CDR3 coding sequence is TGTGCCAGCAGCGAGCCTAATTTACACGGCTACACCTTC. The chain has TRBV7-9 and TRBJ1-2; D ambiguous. The CDR3 is 13 amino acids. Per germline, CDR1 SEHNR and CDR2 FQNEAQ (reference sequence). V dropped 5 bases and J dropped 8 bases, with 15 bases sitting between them.